This TCR beta chain emerged from a study of HIV-infected patients and healthy controls. The CDR3 consists of 14 residues. Per the germline V gene, CDR1 is SQVTM and CDR2 is ANQGSEA. V was trimmed by 3 bases and J by 7 bases, leaving 15 bases between them. All unsorted peripheral T cells were captured because whole blood was used without fractionation. Alpha and beta constant-region primers primed reverse transcription of around 500 ng RNA. Separate chain-specific third strand synthesis with multiplexing indices produced the alpha and beta libraries. Priming off the SP2 site generated the second strand. Each molecule carried a 12-nucleotide identifier made of two joined random hexamers added before amplification. TCRdb re-analysed the 5' RACE reads in MiXCR, keeping a single row per CDR3 protein. The data hold around 19,000 distinct CDR3 sequences, with roughly 9.3% observed a single time. Of note for this clonotype: Its specificity is unknown.

Study observations and caveats: In healthy controls, MAIT alpha CDR3s were common; in HIV+ repertoires, severely depleted.

The rearrangement links TRBV29-1 to TRBJ1-4; maybe TRBD1 (5 bases). The clonotype was recovered from an adult in good health. The sequenced sample consisted of blood. The CDR3: CSVDTGHGGEKLFF. DNA for the CDR3: TGCAGCGTTGATACTGGACACGGAGGTGAAAAACTGTTTTTT.